The T cell receptor beta chain under discussion was sequenced for a study of cytomegalovirus exposure and HLA in healthy donors. Amplification used 60 Vbeta primers and 13 Jbeta primers. Assay used: immunoSEQ multiplex PCR; TCRdb lists only in-frame clones, some missing. Among approximately 150,000 clones listed, roughly 81% were seen once. This CDR3 region has 14 residues. Trimming left V 0 bases short and J 4 bases short, with 10 bases between. Looked up from germline, CDR1 is MGHRA and CDR2 is YSYEKL. This chain links TRBV4-1 with TRBJ2-7; D is uncertain. The specimen sequenced was PBMCs. The TCR sequence derives from a girl between 10 and 17 years old in good health and CMV-seropositive. For the CDR3, the DNA is TGCGCCAGCAGCCAAGATAACCCAGGATACGAGCAGTACTTC. Protein: CASSQDNPGYEQYF.